The 13 T cell receptor beta chains reported below all come from one sample, sequenced in a study of shared clonotypes between healthy human individuals. Profiled with immunoSEQ multiplex PCR; TCRdb holds only in-frame clones, not every one. The top ten clones hold under 0.15% of a sample with approximately 2.5 million clones, 90% to 95% of them seen once. Sequenced: naive CD4+ T cells sorted from blood. The subset is: CD45RA+ positively selected. The source is a young man in good health.

The chain employs TRBV5-1 and TRBJ2-3, with 9 nucleotides matching TRBD2. J was trimmed by 3 bases and V by 3 bases; bases with no gene match: 14. Germline V gene sequence: CDR1 SGHRS, CDR2 YFSETQ. The CDR3 sequence is 18 residues long. The CDR3 loop reads CASSSRKDSGRSTDTQYF. The DNA for the CDR3 is TGCGCCAGCAGCTCCCGAAAGGATAGCGGGAGAAGTACAGATACGCAGTATTTT.

The V call is TRBV10-3, the J call TRBJ2-2; D perhaps matches TRBD2 (6 bases). The V and J ends lost 6 bases and 5 bases respectively, with 16 bases between them. CDR1 is ENHRY and CDR2 is SYGVKD in the germline V gene. The CDR3 sequence is 15 residues long. CDR3 sequence (DNA): TGTGCCATCAGCGCCGGGACTCATCTAACCGGGGAGCTGTTTTTT. This codes for CAISAGTHLTGELFF.

This clone appeared a single time. The chain uses TRBV10-3 and TRBJ2-1; 8 bases are shared with TRBD1. The CDR3 extends over 15 amino acids. The J segment lost 7 bases and the V segment lost 2 bases, leaving 7 bases of the junction unmatched. Germline values: CDR1 ENHRY, CDR2 SYGVKD. The CDR3 spells CAISETADRGNEQFF. Written as DNA, the CDR3 is TGTGCCATCAGTGAGACGGCCGACAGGGGAAATGAGCAGTTCTTC.

The CDR3 protein is CAWTISTDTQYF. CDR3 nucleotides: TGTGCCTGGACTATTAGCACAGATACGCAGTATTTT. This sequence joins TRBV30 and TRBJ2-3; D call uncertain. Germline CDR1 and CDR2: GTSNPN and SVGIG (reference sequence). V was cut by 4 bases and J by 0 bases, with 5 bases left in between. The CDR3 sequence is 12 residues long. The full variable domain, completed using reference TRBV30 and TRBJ2-3, is SQTIHQWPATLVQPVGSPLSLECTVEGTSNPNLYWYRQAAGRGLQLLFYSVGIGQISSEVPQNLSASRPQDRQFILSSKKLLLSDSGFYLCAWTISTDTQYFGPGTRLTVL.

The chain couples TRBV6-6 to TRBJ1-1; 8 nucleotides line up with TRBD1. The trim removed 5 bases at V and 4 bases at J, leaving 9 bases unmatched. The CDR3 loop spans 15 amino acids. The germline CDR1 and CDR2 sequences are MNHNY and SVGAGI (reference sequence). The CDR3 sequence: CASSRTGLEGTEAFF. The DNA for the CDR3 is TGTGCCAGCAGTCGGACAGGGCTCGAGGGCACTGAAGCTTTCTTT.

J is TRBJ2-7 and V is TRBV6-6; tentative D call: TRBD1 (5 bases). The CDR3 consists of 14 residues. V dropped 2 bases and J dropped 2 bases, with 10 bases sitting between them. Per germline, CDR1 MNHNY and CDR2 SVGAGI (reference sequence). The CDR3 loop reads CASSYETVTYEQYF. CDR3 coding DNA: TGTGCCAGCAGTTACGAGACAGTAACCTACGAGCAGTACTTC.

The chain has TRBV19 and TRBJ2-7, with 9 bases identical to TRBD1. The J segment lost 1 base and the V segment lost 5 bases, leaving 6 bases of the junction unmatched. The CDR3 length is 15 residues. Germline loops: CDR1 LNHDA, CDR2 SQIVND (reference sequence). The CDR3 region is CASSARDRASYEQYF. DNA of the CDR3: TGTGCCAGTAGTGCCCGGGACAGGGCTTCCTACGAGCAGTACTTC.

The J gene is TRBJ1-3, the V gene TRBV29-1; 7 positions agree with TRBD1. The V and J ends lost 4 bases and 2 bases, in that order; junction bases with no gene match: 5. The CDR3 has 14 amino acids. The germline V gene has CDR1 SQVTM and CDR2 ANQGSEA. Here the CDR3 reads CSVGQGAPGNTIYF. CDR3 DNA: TGCAGCGTTGGACAGGGTGCTCCTGGAAACACCATATATTTT.

The chain recombines TRBV19 with TRBJ2-7, with D perhaps assigned TRBD1 or TRBD2 (5 bases each). Trimming stripped 1 base from V and 2 bases from J, with 9 bases between. CDR1 is LNHDA, CDR2 SQIVND, per germline (reference sequence). This CDR3 is built from 14 residues. CDR3 sequence: CASSIGGAPYEQYF. CDR3 nucleotide sequence: TGTGCCAGTAGTATAGGAGGGGCCCCCTACGAGCAGTACTTC.

Concerning this clone: The identical CDR3 is also encoded by other nucleotide sequences in the sample. The rearrangement joins TRBV28 to TRBJ2-7; the D call may be TRBD1 or TRBD2 (5 bases each). Trimming cost V 4 bases and J 0 bases, with 13 bases left between them. CDR1 is MDHEN and CDR2 is SYDVKM in the germline V gene. There are 15 residues in the CDR3. This chain's CDR3 is CASSSGTVSSYEQYF. The CDR3 nucleotides read TGTGCCAGCAGTTCAGGGACCGTTAGCTCCTACGAGCAGTACTTC.

V usage is TRBV7-7 and J usage is TRBJ2-6, with D uncertain. V lost 5 bases, J lost 5 bases, and 22 bases lay in between. CDR3 length equals 18 residues. Germline assignment: CDR1 SSHAT and CDR2 FNYEAQ (reference sequence). This CDR3 is CASSNSSVPQSRANVLTF. The CDR3 DNA follows: TGTGCCAGCAGCAATTCTTCAGTGCCACAAAGTCGGGCCAACGTCCTGACTTTC.

V is TRBV10-3 and J is TRBJ1-1, with 9 nucleotides matching TRBD1. Germline V gene data show CDR1 as ENHRY and CDR2 as SYGVKD. The CDR3 is 14 amino acids. Germline trimming cut 6 bases from V and 6 bases from J; bases unmatched to any gene: 8. The DNA for the CDR3 is TGTGCCATCAGCCGACAGGGGGATTTGTCTGAAGCTTTCTTT. This gives the protein CAISRQGDLSEAFF.

This clone was found once. This sample also contains other DNA sequences that code for the same CDR3. The chain uses TRBV28 and TRBJ1-4; the D is unclear. V was cut by 6 bases and J by 0 bases, with 5 bases left in between. Germline V gives CDR1 MDHEN, CDR2 SYDVKM. The CDR3 is made up of 13 amino acids. The CDR3 sequence is CASSKTTNEKLFF. CDR3 nucleotides: TGTGCCAGCAGCAAAACAACTAATGAAAAACTGTTTTTT.